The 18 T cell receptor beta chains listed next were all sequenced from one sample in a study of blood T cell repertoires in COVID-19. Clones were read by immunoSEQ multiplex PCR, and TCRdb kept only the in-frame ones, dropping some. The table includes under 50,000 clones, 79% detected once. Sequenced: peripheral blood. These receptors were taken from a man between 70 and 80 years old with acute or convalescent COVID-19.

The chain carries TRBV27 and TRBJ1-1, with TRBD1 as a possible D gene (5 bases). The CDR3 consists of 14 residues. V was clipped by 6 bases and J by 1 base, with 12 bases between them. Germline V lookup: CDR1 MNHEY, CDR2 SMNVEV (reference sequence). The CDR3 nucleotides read TGTGCCAGCAGGGCTGTCGACAGGAACACTGAAGCTTTCTTT. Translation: CASRAVDRNTEAFF.

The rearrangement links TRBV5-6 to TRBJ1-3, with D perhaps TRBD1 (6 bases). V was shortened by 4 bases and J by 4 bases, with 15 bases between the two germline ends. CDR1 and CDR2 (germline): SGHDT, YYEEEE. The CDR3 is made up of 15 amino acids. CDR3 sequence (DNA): TGTGCCAGCAGCCCAGGACAGAGTAGAGGAAACACCATATATTTT. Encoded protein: CASSPGQSRGNTIYF. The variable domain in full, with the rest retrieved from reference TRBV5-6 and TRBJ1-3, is DAGVTQSPTHLIKTRGQQVTLRCSPKSGHDTVSWYQQALGQGPQFIFQYYEEEERQRGNFPDRFSGHQFPNYSSELNVNALLLGDSALYLCASSPGQSRGNTIYFGEGSWLTVV.

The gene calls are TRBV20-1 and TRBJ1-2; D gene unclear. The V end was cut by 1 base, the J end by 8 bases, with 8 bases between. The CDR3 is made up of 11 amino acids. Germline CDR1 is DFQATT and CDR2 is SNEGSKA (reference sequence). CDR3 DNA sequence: TGCAGTGCTAGAGGCCCGGTGGGCTACACCTTC. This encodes CSARGPVGYTF.

CDR3: CASSPWTGGSSYEQYF. CDR3 DNA: TGTGCCAGCAGCCCCTGGACAGGGGGGTCCTCCTACGAGCAGTACTTC. The genes are TRBV7-6 and TRBJ2-7, with TRBD1 identical over 10 bases. Germline V gene sequence: CDR1 SGHVS, CDR2 FNYEAQ. The CDR3 has 16 amino acids. V trimming: 5 bases; J trimming: 0 bases; junction bases outside the gene matches: 7.

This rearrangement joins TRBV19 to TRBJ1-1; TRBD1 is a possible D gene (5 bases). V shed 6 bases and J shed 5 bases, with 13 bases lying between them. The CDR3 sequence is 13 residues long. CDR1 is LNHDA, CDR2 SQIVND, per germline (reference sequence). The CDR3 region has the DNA TGTGCCAGTAGCCAGGGTGGTGGGACTGAAGCTTTCTTT. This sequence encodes CASSQGGGTEAFF. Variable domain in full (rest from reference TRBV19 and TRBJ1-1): DGGITQSPKYLFRKEGQNVTLSCEQNLNHDAMYWYRQDPGQGLRLIYYSQIVNDFQKGDIAEGYSVSREKKESFPLTVTSAQKNPTAFYLCASSQGGGTEAFFGQGTRLTVV.

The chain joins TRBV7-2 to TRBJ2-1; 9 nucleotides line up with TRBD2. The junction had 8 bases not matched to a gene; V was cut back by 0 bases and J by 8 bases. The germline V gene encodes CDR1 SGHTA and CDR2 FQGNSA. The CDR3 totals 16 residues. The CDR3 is CASSLAVAGVVHEQFF. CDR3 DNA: TGTGCCAGCAGCTTAGCTGTAGCGGGAGTAGTCCATGAGCAGTTCTTC.

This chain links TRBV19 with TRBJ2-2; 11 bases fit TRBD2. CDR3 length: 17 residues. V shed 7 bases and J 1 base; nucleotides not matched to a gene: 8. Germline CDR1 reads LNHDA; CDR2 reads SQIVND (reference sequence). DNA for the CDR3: TGTGCCAGTATCCCTACTAGCGGGGGTTGGAACACCGGGGAGCTGTTTTTT. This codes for CASIPTSGGWNTGELFF.

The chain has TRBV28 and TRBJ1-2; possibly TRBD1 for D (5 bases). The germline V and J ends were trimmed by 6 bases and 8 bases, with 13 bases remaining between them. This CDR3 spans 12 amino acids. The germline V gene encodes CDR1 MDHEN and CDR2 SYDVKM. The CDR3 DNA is TGTGCCAGCAGCGACAGCGTTTTAGGCTACACCTTC. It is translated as CASSDSVLGYTF.

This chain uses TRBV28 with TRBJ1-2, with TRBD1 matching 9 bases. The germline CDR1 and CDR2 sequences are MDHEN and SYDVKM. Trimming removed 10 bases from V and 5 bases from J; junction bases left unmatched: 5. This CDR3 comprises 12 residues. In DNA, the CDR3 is TGTGCCACCTCCGGGACAGGGTATGGCTACACCTTC. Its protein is CATSGTGYGYTF.

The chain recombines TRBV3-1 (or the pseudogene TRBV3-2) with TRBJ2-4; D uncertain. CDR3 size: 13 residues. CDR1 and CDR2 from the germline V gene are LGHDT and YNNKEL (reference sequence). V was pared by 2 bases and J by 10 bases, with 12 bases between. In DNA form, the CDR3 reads TGTGCCAGCAGCCAAAGCGCTTCTATAATTCAGTACTTC. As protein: CASSQSASIIQYF.

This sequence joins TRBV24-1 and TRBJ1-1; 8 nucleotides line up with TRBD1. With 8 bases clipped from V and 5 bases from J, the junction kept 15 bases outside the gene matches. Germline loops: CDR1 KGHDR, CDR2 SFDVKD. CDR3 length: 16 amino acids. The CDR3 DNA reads TGTGCCACCAACCTTTGGACAGGGCATAATCGTACTGAAGCTTTCTTT. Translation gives CATNLWTGHNRTEAFF.

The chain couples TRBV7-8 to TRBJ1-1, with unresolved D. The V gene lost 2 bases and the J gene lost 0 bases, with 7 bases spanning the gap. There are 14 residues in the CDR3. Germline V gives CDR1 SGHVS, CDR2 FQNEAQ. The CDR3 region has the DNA TGTGCCAGCAGCTTACTGAACTTGAACACTGAAGCTTTCTTT. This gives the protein CASSLLNLNTEAFF.

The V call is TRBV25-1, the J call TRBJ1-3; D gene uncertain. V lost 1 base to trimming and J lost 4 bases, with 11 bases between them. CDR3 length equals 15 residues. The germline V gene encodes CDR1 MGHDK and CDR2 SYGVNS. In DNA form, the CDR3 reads TGTGCCAGCAGTGAATCCCCCGCAGGCGGAAACACCATATATTTT. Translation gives CASSESPAGGNTIYF.

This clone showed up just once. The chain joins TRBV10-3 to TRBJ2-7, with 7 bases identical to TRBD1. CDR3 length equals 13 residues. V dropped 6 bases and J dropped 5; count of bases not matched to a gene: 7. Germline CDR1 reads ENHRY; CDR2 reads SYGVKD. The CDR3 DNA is TGTGCCATCAGACTAGGGACAGACAACGAGCAGTACTTC. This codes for CAIRLGTDNEQYF.

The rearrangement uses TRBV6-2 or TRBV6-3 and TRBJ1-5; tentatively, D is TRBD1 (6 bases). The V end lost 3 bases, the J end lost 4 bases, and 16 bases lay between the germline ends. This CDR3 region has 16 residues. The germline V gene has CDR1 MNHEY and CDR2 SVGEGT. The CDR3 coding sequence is TGTGCCAGCAGTTATGGGGTTCAGGGGAAGAATCAGCCCCAGCATTTT. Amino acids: CASSYGVQGKNQPQHF.

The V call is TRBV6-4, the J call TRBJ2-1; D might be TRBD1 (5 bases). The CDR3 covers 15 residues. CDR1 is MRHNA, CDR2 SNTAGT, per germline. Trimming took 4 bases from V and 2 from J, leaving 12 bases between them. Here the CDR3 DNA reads TGTGCCAGCAGTGTCGAGACAGCCCCCTACAATGAGCAGTTCTTC. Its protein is CASSVETAPYNEQFF.

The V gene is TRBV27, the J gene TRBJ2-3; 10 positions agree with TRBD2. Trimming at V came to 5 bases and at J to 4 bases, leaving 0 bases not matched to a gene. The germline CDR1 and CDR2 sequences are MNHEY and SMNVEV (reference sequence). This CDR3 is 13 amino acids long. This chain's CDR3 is CASSLAGADTQYF. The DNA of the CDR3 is TGTGCCAGCAGTCTAGCGGGAGCAGATACGCAGTATTTT.

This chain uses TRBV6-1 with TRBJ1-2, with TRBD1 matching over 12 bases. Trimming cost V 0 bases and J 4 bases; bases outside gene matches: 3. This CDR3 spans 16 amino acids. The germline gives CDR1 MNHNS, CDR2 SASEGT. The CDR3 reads CASSEAGDRGPYGYTF. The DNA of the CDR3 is TGTGCCAGCAGTGAAGCAGGGGACAGGGGGCCCTATGGCTACACCTTC.